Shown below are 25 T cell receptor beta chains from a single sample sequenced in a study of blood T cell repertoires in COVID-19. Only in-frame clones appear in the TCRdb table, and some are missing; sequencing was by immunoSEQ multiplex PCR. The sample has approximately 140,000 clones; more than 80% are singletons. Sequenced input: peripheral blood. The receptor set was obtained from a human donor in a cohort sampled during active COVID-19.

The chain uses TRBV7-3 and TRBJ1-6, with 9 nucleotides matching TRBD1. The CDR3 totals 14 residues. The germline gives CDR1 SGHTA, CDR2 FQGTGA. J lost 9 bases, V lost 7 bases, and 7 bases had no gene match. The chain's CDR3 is CASKPGTGTSPLHF. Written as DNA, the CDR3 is TGTGCCAGCAAACCCGGGACAGGGACTTCACCCCTCCACTTT.

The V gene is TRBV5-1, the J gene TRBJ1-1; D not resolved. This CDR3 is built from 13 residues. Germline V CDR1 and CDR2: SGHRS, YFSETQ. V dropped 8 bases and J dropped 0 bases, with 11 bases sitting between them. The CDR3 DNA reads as TGCGCCAGTCGGCAAGACATGAACACTGAAGCTTTCTTT. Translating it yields CASRQDMNTEAFF.

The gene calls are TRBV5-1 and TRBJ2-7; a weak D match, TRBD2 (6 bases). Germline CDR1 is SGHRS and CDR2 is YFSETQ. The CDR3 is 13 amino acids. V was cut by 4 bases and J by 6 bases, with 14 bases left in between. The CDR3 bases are TGCGCCAGCAGCCGAACTAGCAGCGGCGAGCAGTACTTC. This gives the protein CASSRTSSGEQYF.

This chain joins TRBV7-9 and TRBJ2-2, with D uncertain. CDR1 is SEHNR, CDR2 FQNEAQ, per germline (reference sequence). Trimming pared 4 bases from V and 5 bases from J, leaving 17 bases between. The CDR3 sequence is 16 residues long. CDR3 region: CASSSADLVWTGELFF. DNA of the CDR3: TGTGCCAGCAGCTCCGCAGATCTAGTGTGGACCGGGGAGCTGTTTTTT. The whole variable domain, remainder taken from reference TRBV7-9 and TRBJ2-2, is DTGVSQNPRHKITKRGQNVTFRCDPISEHNRLYWYRQTLGQGPEFLTYFQNEAQLEKSRLLSDRFSAERPKGSFSTLEIQRTEQGDSAMYLCASSSADLVWTGELFFGEGSRLTVL.

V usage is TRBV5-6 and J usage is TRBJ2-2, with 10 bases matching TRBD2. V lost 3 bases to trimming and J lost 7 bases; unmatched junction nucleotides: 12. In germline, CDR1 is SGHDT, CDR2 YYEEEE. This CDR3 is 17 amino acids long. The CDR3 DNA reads TGTGCCAGCAGCTGGGCCGCTAGCGGGGGTTACCTCGGGGAGCTGTTTTTT. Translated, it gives CASSWAASGGYLGELFF.

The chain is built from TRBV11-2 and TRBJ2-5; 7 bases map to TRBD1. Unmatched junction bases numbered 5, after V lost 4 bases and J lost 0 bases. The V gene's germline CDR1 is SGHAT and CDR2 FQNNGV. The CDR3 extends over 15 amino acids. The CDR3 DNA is TGTGCCAGCAGCTCGACAGGGTCGTACCAAGAGACCCAGTACTTC. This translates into CASSSTGSYQETQYF.

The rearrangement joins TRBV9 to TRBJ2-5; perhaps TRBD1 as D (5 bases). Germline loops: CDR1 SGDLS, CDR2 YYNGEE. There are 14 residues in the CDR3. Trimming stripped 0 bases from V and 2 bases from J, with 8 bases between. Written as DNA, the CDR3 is TGTGCCAGCAGCGTAGATCCAGGGCAAGAGACCCAGTACTTC. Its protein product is CASSVDPGQETQYF.

CDR3 DNA sequence: TGCAGCGTTGAAATGGGGCGGAGCACAGATACGCAGTATTTT. Its translation is CSVEMGRSTDTQYF. V usage is TRBV29-1 and J usage is TRBJ2-3; D may be TRBD1 (5 bases). The germline V gene has CDR1 SQVTM and CDR2 ANQGSEA. The CDR3 extends over 14 amino acids. Trimming removed 2 bases from V and 0 bases from J, with 9 bases in between.

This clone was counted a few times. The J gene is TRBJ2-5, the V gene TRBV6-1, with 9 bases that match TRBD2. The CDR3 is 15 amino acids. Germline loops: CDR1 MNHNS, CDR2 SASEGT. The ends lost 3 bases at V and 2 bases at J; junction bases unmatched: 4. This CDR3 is CASSDSGGSQETQYF. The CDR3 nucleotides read TGTGCCAGCAGTGACAGCGGGGGGTCACAAGAGACCCAGTACTTC.

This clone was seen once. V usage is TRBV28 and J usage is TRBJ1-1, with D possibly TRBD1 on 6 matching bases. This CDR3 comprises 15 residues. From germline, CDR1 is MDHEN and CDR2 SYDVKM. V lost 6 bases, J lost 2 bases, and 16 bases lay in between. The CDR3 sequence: CASSRLTGTNTEAFF. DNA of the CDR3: TGTGCCAGCAGCCGTCTTACAGGGACCAACACTGAAGCTTTCTTT.

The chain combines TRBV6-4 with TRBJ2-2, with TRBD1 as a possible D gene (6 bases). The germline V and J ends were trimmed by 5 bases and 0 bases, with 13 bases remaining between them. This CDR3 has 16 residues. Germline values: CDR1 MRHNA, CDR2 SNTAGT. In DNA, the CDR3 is TGTGCCAGCAGTAAGGACAGCCCCGCGAACACCGGGGAGCTGTTTTTT. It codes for CASSKDSPANTGELFF.

The DNA of the CDR3 is TGTGCCAGCAGCGTAGGAGCAAACTCCTACGAGCAGTACTTC. Translating gives CASSVGANSYEQYF. V and J are TRBV9 and TRBJ2-7; D gene ambiguous. The CDR3 loop spans 14 amino acids. V was pared by 0 bases and J by 0 bases, with 7 bases between. Germline CDR1 reads SGDLS; CDR2 reads YYNGEE. The full variable domain, its missing parts supplied by reference TRBV9 and TRBJ2-7, is DSGVTQTPKHLITATGQRVTLRCSPRSGDLSVYWYQQSLDQGLQFLIQYYNGEERAKGNILERFSAQQFPDLHSELNLSSLELGDSALYFCASSVGANSYEQYFGPGTRLTVT.

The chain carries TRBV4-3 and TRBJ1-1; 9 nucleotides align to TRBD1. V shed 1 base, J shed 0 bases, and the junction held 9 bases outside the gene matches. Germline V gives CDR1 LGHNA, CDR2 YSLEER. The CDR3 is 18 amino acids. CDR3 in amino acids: CASSQVRRDRAMNTEAFF. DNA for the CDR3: TGCGCCAGCAGCCAAGTTCGGCGGGACAGGGCTATGAACACTGAAGCTTTCTTT.

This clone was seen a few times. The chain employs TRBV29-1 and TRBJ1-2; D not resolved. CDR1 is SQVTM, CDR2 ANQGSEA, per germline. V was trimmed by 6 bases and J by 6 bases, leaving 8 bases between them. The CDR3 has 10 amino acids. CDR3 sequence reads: CSVLEDGYTF. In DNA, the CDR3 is TGCAGCGTACTTGAGGATGGCTACACCTTC.

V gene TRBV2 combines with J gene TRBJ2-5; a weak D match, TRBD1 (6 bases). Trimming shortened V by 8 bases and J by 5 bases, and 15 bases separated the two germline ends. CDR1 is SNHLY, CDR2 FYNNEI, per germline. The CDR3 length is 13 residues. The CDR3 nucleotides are TGTGCCAGCGGGGGCCAGAGCGGTGAGACCCAGTACTTC. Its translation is CASGGQSGETQYF.

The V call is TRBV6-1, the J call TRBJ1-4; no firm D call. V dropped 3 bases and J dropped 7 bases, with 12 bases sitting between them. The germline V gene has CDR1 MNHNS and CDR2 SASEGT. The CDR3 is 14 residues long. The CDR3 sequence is CASSDSSGSEKLFF. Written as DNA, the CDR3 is TGTGCCAGCAGTGATTCATCAGGCAGTGAAAAACTGTTTTTT.

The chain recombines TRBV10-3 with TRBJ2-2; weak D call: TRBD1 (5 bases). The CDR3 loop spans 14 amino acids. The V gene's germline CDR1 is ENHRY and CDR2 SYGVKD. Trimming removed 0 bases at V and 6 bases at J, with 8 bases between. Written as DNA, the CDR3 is TGTGCCATCAGTGAGTCAGGGGTCTCCGGGGAGCTGTTTTTT. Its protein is CAISESGVSGELFF.

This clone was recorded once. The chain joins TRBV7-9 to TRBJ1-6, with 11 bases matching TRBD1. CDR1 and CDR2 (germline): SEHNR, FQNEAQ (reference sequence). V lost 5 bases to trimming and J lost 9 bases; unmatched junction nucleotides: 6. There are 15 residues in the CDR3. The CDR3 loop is CASSTEGTGGSPLHF. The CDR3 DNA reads TGTGCCAGCAGCACAGAGGGGACAGGGGGTTCACCCCTCCACTTT.

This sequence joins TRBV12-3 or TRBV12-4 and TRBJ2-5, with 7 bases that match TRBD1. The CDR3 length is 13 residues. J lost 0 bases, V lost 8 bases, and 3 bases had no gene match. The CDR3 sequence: CASLGQNQETQYF. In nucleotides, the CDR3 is TGTGCCAGCTTGGGACAGAACCAAGAGACCCAGTACTTC.

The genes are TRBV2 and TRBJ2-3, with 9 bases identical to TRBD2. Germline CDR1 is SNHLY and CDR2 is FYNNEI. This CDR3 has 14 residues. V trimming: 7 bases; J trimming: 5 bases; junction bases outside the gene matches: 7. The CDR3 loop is CASKVEAGGDTQYF. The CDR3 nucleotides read TGTGCCAGCAAGGTGGAAGCGGGGGGAGATACGCAGTATTTT.

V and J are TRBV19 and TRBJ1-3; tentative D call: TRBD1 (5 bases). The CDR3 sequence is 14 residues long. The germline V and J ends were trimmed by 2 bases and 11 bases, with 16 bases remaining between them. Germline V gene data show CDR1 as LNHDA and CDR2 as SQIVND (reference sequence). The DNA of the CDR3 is TGTGCCAGTAGTATACGGGGGTATAGGGCGGCCATATATTTT. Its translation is CASSIRGYRAAIYF.

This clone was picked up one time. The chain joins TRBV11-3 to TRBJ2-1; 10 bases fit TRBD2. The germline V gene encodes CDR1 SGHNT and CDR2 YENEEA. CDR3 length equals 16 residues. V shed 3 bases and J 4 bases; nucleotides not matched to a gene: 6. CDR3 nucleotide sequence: TGTGCCAGCAGCTTCCGGCTAGCGGGGGCATACAATGAGCAGTTCTTC. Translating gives CASSFRLAGAYNEQFF.

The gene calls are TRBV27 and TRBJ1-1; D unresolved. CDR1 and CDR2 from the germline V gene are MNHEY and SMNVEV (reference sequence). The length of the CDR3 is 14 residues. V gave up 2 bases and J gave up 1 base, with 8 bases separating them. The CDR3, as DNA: TGTGCCAGCAGTTTAAATGCAGGGAACACTGAAGCTTTCTTT. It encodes CASSLNAGNTEAFF.

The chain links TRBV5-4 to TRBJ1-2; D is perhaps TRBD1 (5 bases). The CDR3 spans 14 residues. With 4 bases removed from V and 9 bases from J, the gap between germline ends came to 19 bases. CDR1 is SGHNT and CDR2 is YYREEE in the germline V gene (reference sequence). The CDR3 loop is CASSPRNGAPSYTF. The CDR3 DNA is TGTGCCAGCAGCCCTAGGAATGGGGCGCCGAGCTACACCTTC.

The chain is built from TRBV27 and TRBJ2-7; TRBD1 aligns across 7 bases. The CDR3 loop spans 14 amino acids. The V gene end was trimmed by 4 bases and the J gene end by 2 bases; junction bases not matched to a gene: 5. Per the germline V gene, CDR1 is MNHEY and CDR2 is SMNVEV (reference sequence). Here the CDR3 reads CASSYNRGPYEQYF. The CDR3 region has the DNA TGTGCCAGCAGTTATAACAGGGGACCCTACGAGCAGTACTTC.